A selection of T cell receptor beta chains follows, all from one sample in a study of T-cell memory formation after mild COVID-19. MiXCR, run by TCRdb on the 5' RACE reads, gives a single entry per CDR3 protein. The sample contains 500,000 to 550,000 distinct CDR3 sequences, just over 20% of which appear only once. The sample taken for sequencing was PBMCs or a T cell subset sorted from them (not recorded which). These receptors were obtained from an adult woman who had mild COVID-19 (a few samples of this study predate the infection). Cell type and time point are not known. Both conserved end residues are part of each CDR3. A D gene is named only where the DNA matches it firmly. Clone size, where shown, is once, few, many, or a class for clones that have expanded.

V gene,clone size,J gene,D gene,CDR3 protein,CDR3 DNA
TRBV4-1,few,TRBJ2-7,TRBD1,CASSQTGTGGGSTSYEQYF,TGCGCCAGCAGCCAAACCGGGACAGGGGGTGGATCAACATCCTACGAGCAGTACTTC
TRBV30,NA,TRBJ2-2,NA,CAWRVHGTGELFF,TGTGCCTGGAGGGTACATGGAACCGGGGAGCTGTTTTTT
TRBV7-3,few,TRBJ2-1,TRBD2,CASSLRASGSATYNEQFF,TGTGCCAGCAGCTTAAGAGCTAGCGGGAGCGCCACTTACAATGAGCAGTTCTTC
TRBV7-8,NA,TRBJ2-7,NA,CASSLALGNEQYF,TGTGCCAGCAGCTTAGCGTTGGGGAACGAGCAGTACTTC
TRBV20-1,few,TRBJ2-1,NA,CSATGMGYNEQFF,TGCAGTGCTACCGGGATGGGGTACAATGAGCAGTTCTTC
TRBV24-1,few,TRBJ1-1,NA,CATSAAGAGTEAFF,TGTGCCACCAGTGCCGCCGGGGCGGGCACTGAAGCTTTCTTT
TRBV5-1,NA,TRBJ2-1,TRBD2,CASSLGGSGTHNEQFF,TGCGCCAGCAGCTTGGGAGGCAGCGGGACCCACAATGAGCAGTTCTTC
TRBV29-1,NA,TRBJ2-6,NA,CSVGVSGANVLTF,TGCAGCGTTGGGGTATCCGGGGCCAACGTCCTGACTTTC
TRBV24-1,NA,TRBJ2-5,TRBD1,CATSVNTGGRETQYF,TGTGCCACCAGTGTGAATACAGGGGGCCGGGAGACCCAGTACTTC
TRBV7-9,NA,TRBJ1-1,NA,CATVQGRNTEAFF,TGTGCCACGGTACAGGGCAGAAACACTGAAGCTTTCTTT
TRBV27,NA,TRBJ2-3,NA,CASSFYRETDTQYF,TGTGCCAGCAGTTTCTACAGGGAAACAGATACGCAGTATTTT
TRBV7-3,few,TRBJ2-1,TRBD2,CASSLIGGGSSYNEQFF,TGTGCCAGCAGCTTAATCGGGGGGGGTAGCTCCTACAATGAGCAGTTCTTC
TRBV9,NA,TRBJ1-1,NA,CASSAPSTEAFF,TGTGCCAGCAGCGCCCCCAGCACTGAAGCTTTCTTT
TRBV12-3/TRBV12-4,NA,TRBJ2-7,NA,CASSFRDTSYEQYF,TGTGCCAGCAGTTTCAGGGATACCTCCTACGAGCAGTACTTC
TRBV11-2,few,TRBJ2-5,TRBD2,CASSTRAGAVQETQYF,TGTGCCAGCAGCACCAGAGCGGGGGCGGTCCAAGAGACCCAGTACTTC
TRBV10-3,few,TRBJ2-3,NA,CAISGGIVDTQYF,TGTGCCATCAGTGGGGGGATCGTGGATACGCAGTATTTT
TRBV5-4,NA,TRBJ1-2,NA,CASSLGQPAYGYTF,TGTGCCAGCAGCCTCGGACAGCCAGCCTATGGCTACACCTTC
TRBV5-1,NA,TRBJ2-1,NA,CASSLARDEQFF,TGCGCCAGCAGCTTGGCCAGGGATGAGCAGTTCTTC
TRBV5-1,few,TRBJ2-7,NA,CASSRTELSYEQYF,TGCGCCAGCAGCAGAACCGAGCTCTCCTACGAGCAGTACTTC
TRBV9,few,TRBJ1-1,TRBD1,CASSAPRGDRFNTEAFF,TGTGCCAGCAGCGCCCCTAGGGGGGACAGATTTAACACTGAAGCTTTCTTT
TRBV11-2,NA,TRBJ1-2,TRBD1,CASSPGQGVWYGYTF,TGTGCCAGCAGCCCTGGACAGGGGGTGTGGTATGGCTACACCTTC
TRBV7-2,NA,TRBJ2-2,NA,CASSLDPRSNTGELFF,TGTGCCAGCAGCTTAGATCCCCGATCGAACACCGGGGAGCTGTTTTTT
TRBV14,NA,TRBJ2-5,NA,CASSQGWTEYQETQYF,TGTGCCAGCAGCCAAGGCTGGACAGAGTACCAAGAGACCCAGTACTTC
TRBV5-1,NA,TRBJ2-1,TRBD2,CASSSGTSGDNEQFF,TGCGCCAGCAGCTCGGGGACTAGCGGGGACAATGAGCAGTTCTTC
TRBV6-1,NA,TRBJ2-3,TRBD2,CASRTSGASDTQYF,TGTGCCAGCAGGACTAGCGGGGCTTCAGATACGCAGTATTTT
TRBV6-8,few,TRBJ1-5,TRBD1,CASSPGQDNQPQHF,TGTGCCAGCAGTCCGGGACAGGACAATCAGCCCCAGCATTTT
TRBV5-1,NA,TRBJ2-5,NA,CASSSRGLMEETQYF,TGCGCCAGCAGCTCCAGGGGACTGATGGAAGAGACCCAGTACTTC
TRBV2,few,TRBJ1-2,NA,CASSVEVDGDDGYTF,TGTGCCAGCAGTGTGGAAGTCGACGGAGATGATGGCTACACCTTC
TRBV20-1,NA,TRBJ1-1,NA,CSARDQGGPTFF,TGCAGTGCTAGAGATCAAGGTGGTCCGACTTTCTTT
TRBV10-3,few,TRBJ2-7,TRBD1,CAIGTDLYEQYF,TGTGCCATCGGGACAGACCTCTACGAGCAGTACTTC
TRBV15,few,TRBJ2-3,TRBD2,CATSRDVAGAGDTQYF,TGTGCCACCAGCAGAGACGTAGCGGGAGCTGGAGATACGCAGTATTTT
TRBV27,NA,TRBJ1-2,TRBD1,CASTETGWDRGLGYTF,TGTGCCAGCACCGAAACCGGGTGGGACAGGGGGCTCGGCTACACCTTC
TRBV12-3/TRBV12-4,NA,TRBJ1-1,NA,CASSLPWAEAFF,TGTGCCAGCAGCCTCCCCTGGGCTGAAGCTTTCTTT
TRBV4-3,NA,TRBJ2-7,TRBD2,CASSQGEREPYEQYF,TGCGCCAGCAGCCAAGGGGAGCGGGAACCCTACGAGCAGTACTTC
TRBV10-3,few,TRBJ2-1,TRBD2,CAISAAGNEQFF,TGTGCCATCAGTGCAGCGGGGAATGAGCAGTTCTTC
TRBV12-3/TRBV12-4,NA,TRBJ2-5,TRBD2,CASSTRLAGGQETQYF,TGTGCCAGCAGTACCAGACTAGCGGGGGGCCAAGAGACCCAGTACTTC
TRBV7-2,NA,TRBJ1-2,TRBD1,CASSSPGGGSYGYTF,TGTGCCAGCAGCTCTCCAGGGGGCGGGAGCTATGGCTACACCTTC